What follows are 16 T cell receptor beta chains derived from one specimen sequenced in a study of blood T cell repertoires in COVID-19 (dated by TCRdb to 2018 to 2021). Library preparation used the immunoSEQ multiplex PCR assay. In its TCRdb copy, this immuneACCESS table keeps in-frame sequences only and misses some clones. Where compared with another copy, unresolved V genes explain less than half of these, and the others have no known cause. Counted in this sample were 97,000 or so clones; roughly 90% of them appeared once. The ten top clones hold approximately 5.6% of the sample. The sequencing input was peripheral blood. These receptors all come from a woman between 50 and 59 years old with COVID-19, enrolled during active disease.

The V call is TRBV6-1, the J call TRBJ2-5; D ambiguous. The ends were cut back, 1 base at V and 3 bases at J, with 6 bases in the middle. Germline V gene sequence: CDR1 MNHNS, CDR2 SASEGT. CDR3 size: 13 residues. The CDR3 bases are TGTGCCAGCAGTGAAGAGAGCGAAGAGACCCAGTACTTC. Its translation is CASSEESEETQYF.

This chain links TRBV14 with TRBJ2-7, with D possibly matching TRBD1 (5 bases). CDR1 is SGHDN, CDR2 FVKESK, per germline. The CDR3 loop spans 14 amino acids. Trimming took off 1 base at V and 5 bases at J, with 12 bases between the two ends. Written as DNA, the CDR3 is TGTGCCAGCAGCCAAGTTTTTCAGGGTCACGAGCAGTACTTC. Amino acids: CASSQVFQGHEQYF.

The CDR3: CASSAQGQAYGYTF. The CDR3 DNA sequence: TGTGCCAGCAGCGCTCAGGGACAGGCTTATGGCTACACCTTC. The genes are TRBV9 and TRBJ1-2, with 8 bases fitting TRBD1. CDR1 and CDR2 (germline): SGDLS, YYNGEE. The CDR3 is made up of 14 amino acids. V gave up 3 bases and J gave up 5 bases; unmatched junction bases: 6.

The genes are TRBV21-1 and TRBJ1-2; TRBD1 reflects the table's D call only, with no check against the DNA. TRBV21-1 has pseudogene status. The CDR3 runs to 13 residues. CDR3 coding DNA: TGTGCCAGCAGCAAAGAAAAGGGGTACGGCTACACCTTC. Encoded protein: CASSKEKGYGYTF.

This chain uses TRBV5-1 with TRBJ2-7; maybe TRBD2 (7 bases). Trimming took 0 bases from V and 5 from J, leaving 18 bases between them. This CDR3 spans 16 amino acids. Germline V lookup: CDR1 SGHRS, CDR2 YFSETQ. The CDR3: CASSLARGPGGNEQYF. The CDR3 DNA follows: TGCGCCAGCAGCTTGGCCAGGGGCCCGGGGGGAAACGAGCAGTACTTC.

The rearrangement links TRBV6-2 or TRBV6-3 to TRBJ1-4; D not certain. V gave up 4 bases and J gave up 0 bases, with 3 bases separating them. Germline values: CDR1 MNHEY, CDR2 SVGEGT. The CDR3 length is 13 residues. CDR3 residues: CASSFTTNEKLFF. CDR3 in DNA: TGTGCCAGCAGTTTTACAACTAATGAAAAACTGTTTTTT.

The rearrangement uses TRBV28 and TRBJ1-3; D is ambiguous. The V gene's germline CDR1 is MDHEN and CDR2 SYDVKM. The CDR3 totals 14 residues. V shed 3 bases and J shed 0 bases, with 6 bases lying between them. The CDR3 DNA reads TGTGCCAGCAGTTTTTACAGCTCTGGAAACACCATATATTTT. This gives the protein CASSFYSSGNTIYF. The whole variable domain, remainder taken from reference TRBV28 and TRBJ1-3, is DVKVTQSSRYLVKRTGEKVFLECVQDMDHENMFWYRQDPGLGLRLIYFSYDVKMKEKGDIPEGYSVSREKKERFSLILESASTNQTSMYLCASSFYSSGNTIYFGEGSWLTVV.

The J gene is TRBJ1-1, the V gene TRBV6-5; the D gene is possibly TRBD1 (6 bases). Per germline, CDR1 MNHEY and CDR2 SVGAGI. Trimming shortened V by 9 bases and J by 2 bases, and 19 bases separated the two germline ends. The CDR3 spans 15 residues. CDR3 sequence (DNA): TGTGCCAGTGACGGGGGGCCAAACAAAAACACTGAAGCTTTCTTT. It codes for CASDGGPNKNTEAFF.

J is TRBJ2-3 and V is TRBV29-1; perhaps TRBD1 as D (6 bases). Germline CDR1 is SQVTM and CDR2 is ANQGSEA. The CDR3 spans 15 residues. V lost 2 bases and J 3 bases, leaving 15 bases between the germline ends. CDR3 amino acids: CSVEPTGLFTDTQYF. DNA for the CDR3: TGCAGCGTTGAACCTACAGGGTTGTTTACAGATACGCAGTATTTT.

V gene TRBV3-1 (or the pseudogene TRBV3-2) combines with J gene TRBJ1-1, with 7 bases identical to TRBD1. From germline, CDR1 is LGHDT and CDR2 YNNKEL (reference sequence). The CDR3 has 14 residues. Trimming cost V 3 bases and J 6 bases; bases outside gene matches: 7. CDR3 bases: TGTGCCAGCAGCCAGCCGGGACAGAGATCTGAAGCTTTCTTT. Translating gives CASSQPGQRSEAFF.

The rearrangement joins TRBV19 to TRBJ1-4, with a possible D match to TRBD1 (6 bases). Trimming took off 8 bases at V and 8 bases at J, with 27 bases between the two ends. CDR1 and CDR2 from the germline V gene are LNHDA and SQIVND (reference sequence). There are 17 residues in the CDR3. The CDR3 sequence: CASGETYQGREKEKLFF. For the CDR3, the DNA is TGTGCCAGTGGAGAAACTTACCAGGGGCGCGAAAAAGAAAAACTGTTTTTT.

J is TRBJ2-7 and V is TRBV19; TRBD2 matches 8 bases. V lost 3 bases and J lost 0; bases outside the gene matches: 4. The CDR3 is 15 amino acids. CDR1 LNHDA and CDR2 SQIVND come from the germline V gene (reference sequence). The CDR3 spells CASSIVLAVSYEQYF. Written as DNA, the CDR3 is TGTGCCAGTAGTATCGTACTAGCGGTCTCCTACGAGCAGTACTTC.

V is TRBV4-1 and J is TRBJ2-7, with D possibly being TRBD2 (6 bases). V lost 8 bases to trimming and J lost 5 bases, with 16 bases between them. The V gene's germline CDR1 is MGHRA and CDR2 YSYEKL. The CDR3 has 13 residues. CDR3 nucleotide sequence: TGCGCCAGCGCCCGGGGAGGATTCGACGAGCAGTACTTC. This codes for CASARGGFDEQYF.

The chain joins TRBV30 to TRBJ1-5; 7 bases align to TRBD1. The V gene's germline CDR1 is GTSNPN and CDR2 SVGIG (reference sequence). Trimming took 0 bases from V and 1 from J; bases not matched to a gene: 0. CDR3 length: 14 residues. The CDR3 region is CAWSVGQSNQPQHF. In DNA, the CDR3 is TGTGCCTGGAGTGTGGGACAGAGCAATCAGCCCCAGCATTTT.

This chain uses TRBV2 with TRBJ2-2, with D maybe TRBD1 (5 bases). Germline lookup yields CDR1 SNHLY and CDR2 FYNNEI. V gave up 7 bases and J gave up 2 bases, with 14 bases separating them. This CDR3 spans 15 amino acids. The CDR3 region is CASTRWGRNTGELFF. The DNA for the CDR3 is TGTGCCAGCACCCGGTGGGGCCGAAACACCGGGGAGCTGTTTTTT.

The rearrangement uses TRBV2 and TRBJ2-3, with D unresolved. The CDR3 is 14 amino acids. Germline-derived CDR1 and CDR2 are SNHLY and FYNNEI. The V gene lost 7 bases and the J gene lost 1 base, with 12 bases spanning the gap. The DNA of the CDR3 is TGTGCCAGCAATATAGCAACTCGCACAGATACGCAGTATTTT. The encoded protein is CASNIATRTDTQYF.